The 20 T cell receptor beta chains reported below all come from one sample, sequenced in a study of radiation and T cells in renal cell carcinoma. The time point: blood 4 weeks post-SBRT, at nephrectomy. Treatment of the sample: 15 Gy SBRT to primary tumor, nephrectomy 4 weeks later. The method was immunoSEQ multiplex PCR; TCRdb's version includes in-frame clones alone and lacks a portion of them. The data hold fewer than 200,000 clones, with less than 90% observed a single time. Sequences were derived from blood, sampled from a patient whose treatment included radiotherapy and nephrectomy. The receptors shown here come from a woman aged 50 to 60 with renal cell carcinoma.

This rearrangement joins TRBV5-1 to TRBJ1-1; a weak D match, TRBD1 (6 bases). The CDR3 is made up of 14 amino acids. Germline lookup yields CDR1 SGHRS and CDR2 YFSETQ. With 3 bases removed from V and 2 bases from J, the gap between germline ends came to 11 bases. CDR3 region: CASSSRDINTEAFF. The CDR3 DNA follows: TGCGCCAGCAGCTCCCGGGACATTAACACTGAAGCTTTCTTT. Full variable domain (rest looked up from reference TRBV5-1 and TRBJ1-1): KAGVTQTPRYLIKTRGQQVTLSCSPISGHRSVSWYQQTPGQGLQFLFEYFSETQRNKGNFPGRFSGRQFSNSRSEMNVSTLELGDSALYLCASSSRDINTEAFFGQGTRLTVV.

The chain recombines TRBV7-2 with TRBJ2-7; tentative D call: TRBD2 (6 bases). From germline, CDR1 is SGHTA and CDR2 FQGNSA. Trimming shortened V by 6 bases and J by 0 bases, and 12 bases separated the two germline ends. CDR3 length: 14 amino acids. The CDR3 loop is CASREGLYSYEQYF. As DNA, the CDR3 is TGTGCCAGCAGGGAGGGGTTATACTCCTACGAGCAGTACTTC.

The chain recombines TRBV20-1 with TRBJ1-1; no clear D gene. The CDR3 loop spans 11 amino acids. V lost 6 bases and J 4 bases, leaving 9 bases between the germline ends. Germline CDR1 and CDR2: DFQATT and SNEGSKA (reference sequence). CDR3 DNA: TGCAGTGCAGAATTTGGCACTGAAGCTTTCTTT. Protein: CSAEFGTEAFF.

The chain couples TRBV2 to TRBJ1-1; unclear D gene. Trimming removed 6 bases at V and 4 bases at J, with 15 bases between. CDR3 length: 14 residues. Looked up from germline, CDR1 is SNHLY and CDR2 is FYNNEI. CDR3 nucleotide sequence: TGTGCCAGCAGCCGCGGAGAGGGAGTCACTGAAGCTTTCTTT. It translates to CASSRGEGVTEAFF.

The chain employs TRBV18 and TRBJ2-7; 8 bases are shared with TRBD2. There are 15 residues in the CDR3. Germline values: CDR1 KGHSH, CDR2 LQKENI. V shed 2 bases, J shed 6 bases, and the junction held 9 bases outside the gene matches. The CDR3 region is CASSPSGAGGAEQYF. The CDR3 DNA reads TGTGCCAGCTCACCAAGTGGGGCGGGGGGAGCCGAGCAGTACTTC.

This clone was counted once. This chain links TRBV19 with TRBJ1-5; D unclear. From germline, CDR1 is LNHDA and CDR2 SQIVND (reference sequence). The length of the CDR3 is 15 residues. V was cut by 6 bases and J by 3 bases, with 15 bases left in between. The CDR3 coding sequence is TGTGCCAGTAGATTTTATAGGATACCCAATCAGCCCCAGCATTTT. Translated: CASRFYRIPNQPQHF.

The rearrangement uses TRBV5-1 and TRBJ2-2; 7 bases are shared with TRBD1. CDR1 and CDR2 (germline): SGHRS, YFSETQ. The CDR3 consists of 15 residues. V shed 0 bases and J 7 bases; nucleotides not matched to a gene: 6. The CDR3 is CASSLERGHVGELFF. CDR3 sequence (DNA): TGCGCCAGCAGCTTGGAAAGGGGGCATGTCGGGGAGCTGTTTTTT.

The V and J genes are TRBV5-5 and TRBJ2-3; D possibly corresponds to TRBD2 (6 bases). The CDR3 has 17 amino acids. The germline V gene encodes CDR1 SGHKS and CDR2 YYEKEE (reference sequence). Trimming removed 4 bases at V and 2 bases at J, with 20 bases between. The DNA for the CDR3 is TGTGCCAGCAGCCCGGAGGGCTGGGGCAGCTCCACAGATACGCAGTATTTT. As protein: CASSPEGWGSSTDTQYF.

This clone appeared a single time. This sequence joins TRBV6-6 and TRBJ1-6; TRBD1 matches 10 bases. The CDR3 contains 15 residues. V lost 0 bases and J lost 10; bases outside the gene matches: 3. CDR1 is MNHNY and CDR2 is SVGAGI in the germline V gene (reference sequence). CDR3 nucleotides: TGTGCCAGCAGTTACTCGTGGACAGGGGGATCACCCCTCCACTTT. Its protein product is CASSYSWTGGSPLHF.

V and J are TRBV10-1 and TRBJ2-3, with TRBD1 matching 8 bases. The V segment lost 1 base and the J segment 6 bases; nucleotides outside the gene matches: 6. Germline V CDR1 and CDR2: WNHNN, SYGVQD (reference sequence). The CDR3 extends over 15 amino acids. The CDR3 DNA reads TGCGCCAGCAGTGAGTTTACAGGGGGTTCGGATACGCAGTATTTT. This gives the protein CASSEFTGGSDTQYF.

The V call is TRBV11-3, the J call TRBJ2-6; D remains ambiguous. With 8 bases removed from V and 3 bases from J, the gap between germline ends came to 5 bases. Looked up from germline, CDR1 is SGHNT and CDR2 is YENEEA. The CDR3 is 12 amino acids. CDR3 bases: TGTGCCAGCCGCGGTGGGGCCAACGTCCTGACTTTC. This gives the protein CASRGGANVLTF.

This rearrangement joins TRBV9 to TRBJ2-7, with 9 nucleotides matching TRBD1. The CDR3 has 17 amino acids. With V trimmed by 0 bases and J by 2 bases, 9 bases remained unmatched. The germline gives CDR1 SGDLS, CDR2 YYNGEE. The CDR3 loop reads CASSVGLMGQGAYEQYF. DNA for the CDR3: TGTGCCAGCAGCGTAGGATTAATGGGACAGGGCGCCTACGAGCAGTACTTC.

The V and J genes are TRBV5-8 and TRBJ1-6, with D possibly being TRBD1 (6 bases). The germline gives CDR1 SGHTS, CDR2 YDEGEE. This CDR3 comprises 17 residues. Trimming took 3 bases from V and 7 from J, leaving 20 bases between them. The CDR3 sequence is CASSSDSPNNRNSPLHF. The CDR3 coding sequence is TGTGCCAGCAGCTCGGACAGCCCGAATAATAGGAATTCACCCCTCCACTTT.

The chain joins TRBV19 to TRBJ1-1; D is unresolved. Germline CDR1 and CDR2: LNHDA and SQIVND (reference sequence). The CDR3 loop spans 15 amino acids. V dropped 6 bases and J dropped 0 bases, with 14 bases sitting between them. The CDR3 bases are TGTGCCAGTAGCAACCCTGAGTTCATGAACACTGAAGCTTTCTTT. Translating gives CASSNPEFMNTEAFF.

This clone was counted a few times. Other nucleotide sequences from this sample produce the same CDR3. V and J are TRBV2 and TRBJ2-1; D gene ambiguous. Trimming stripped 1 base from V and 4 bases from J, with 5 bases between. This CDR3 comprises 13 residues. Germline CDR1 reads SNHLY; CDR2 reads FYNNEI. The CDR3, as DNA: TGTGCCAGCAGTGAAGGACCTTACAATGAGCAGTTCTTC. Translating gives CASSEGPYNEQFF.

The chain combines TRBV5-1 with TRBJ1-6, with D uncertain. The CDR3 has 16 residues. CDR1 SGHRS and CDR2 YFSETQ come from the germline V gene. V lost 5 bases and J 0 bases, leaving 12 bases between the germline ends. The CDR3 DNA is TGCGCCAGCAGGCGGGCCGAAGACTCCTATAATTCACCCCTCCACTTT. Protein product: CASRRAEDSYNSPLHF.

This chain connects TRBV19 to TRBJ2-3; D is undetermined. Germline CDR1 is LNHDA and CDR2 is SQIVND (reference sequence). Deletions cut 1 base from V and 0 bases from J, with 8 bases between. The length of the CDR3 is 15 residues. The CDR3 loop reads CASSIGHLSTDTQYF. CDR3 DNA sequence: TGTGCCAGTAGTATAGGGCACCTTAGCACAGATACGCAGTATTTT.

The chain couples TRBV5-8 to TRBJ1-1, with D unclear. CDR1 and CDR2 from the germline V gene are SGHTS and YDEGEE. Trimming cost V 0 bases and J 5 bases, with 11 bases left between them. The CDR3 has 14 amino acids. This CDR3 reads CASSLVTGGTEAFF. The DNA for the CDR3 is TGTGCCAGCAGCTTGGTAACGGGAGGGACTGAAGCTTTCTTT. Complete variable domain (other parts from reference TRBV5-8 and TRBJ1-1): EAGVTQSPTHLIKTRGQQATLRCSPISGHTSVYWYQQALGLGLQFLLWYDEGEERNRGNFPPRFSGRQFPNYSSELNVNALELEDSALYLCASSLVTGGTEAFFGQGTRLTVV.

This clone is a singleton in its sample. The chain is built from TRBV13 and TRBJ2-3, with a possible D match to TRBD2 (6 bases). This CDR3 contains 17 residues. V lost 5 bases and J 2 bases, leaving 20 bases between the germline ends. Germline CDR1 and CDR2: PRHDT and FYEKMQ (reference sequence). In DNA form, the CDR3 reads TGTGCCAGCAGCCATGGGGCCGTAGCGGCTTTCACAGATACGCAGTATTTT. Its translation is CASSHGAVAAFTDTQYF.

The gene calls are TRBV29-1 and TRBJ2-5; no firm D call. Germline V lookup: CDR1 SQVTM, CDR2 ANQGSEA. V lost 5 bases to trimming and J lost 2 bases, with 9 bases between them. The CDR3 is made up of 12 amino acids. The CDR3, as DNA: TGCAGCGTTACCGGTCAACAAGAGACCCAGTACTTC. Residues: CSVTGQQETQYF.